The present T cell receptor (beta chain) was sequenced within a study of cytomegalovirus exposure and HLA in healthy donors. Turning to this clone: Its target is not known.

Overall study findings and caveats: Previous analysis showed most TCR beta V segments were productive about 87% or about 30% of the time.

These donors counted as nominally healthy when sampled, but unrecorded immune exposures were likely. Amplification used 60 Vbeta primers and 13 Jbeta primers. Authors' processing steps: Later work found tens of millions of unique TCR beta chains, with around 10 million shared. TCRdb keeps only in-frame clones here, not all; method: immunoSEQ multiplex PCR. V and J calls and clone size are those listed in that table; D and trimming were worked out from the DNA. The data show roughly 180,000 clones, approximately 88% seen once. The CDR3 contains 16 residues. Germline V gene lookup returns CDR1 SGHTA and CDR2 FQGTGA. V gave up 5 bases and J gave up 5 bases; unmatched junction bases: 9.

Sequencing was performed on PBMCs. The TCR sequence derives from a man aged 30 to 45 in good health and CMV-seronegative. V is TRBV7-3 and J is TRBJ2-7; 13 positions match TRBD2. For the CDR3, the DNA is TGTGCCAGCAGCCCACTAGCGGGAGGGCCCTTTGACGAGCAGTACTTC. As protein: CASSPLAGGPFDEQYF.